Sequencing of this TCR beta chain was carried out in a study of cytomegalovirus exposure and HLA in healthy donors. Regarding the study as a whole: Reported performance of the classifier showed diagnosis of cytomegalovirus status with high specificity and sensitivity. Later work found that TCR association rates differed between HLA loci; DRB1 had the most and HLA-C the fewest. What a later analysis showed was that several of the most significant clusters appeared linked to common viral pathogens.

This clone was detected a few times. Its target is not known. PCR amplification relied on 60 Vbeta primers (plus 13 Jbeta primers). In the source study's methods: Unique TCR beta chains numbered roughly 84 million in a later analysis, with roughly 11 million shared. TCRdb's table, derived via immunoSEQ multiplex PCR, lists solely in-frame clones and lacks some. That table is the source of V, J and clone size, and D and trimming were worked out from the DNA. The data contain some 180,000 clones, around 75% of them singletons. The V and J ends lost 8 bases and 5 bases respectively, with 15 bases between them. CDR1 is MNHNS and CDR2 is SASEGT in the germline V gene. The CDR3 has 13 residues.

The TCR was taken from a female donor in good health and CMV-seronegative. Sequenced sample: PBMCs. This rearrangement joins TRBV6-1 to TRBJ2-5, with TRBD2 as a possible D gene (5 bases). CDR3 amino acids: CASVDYPRETQYF. CDR3 nucleotides: TGTGCCAGCGTTGACTACCCAAGGGAGACCCAGTACTTC.